This T cell receptor beta chain came from a study of blood T cell repertoires in COVID-19. Whole-study context: In each case, the material was cDNA or gDNA derived from T cells, B-cell-depleted T cells, or PBMCs.

This clone was seen a handful of times. This CDR3 is built from 14 residues. V lost 0 bases, J lost 12 bases, and 8 bases stayed unmatched. CDR1 is SGHNT, CDR2 YENEEA, per germline. TCRdb's table, derived via immunoSEQ multiplex PCR, lists solely in-frame clones and lacks some. The data contain 95,000 to 100,000 clones, around 87% of them singletons. The chain couples TRBV11-3 to TRBJ1-1; 9 nucleotides line up with TRBD1. Sequenced sample: peripheral blood. This sequence originates from a woman in her thirties with acute or convalescent COVID-19. CDR3 region: CASSLETGTGTSFF. The CDR3 nucleotides are TGTGCCAGCAGCTTAGAGACCGGGACAGGGACCTCTTTCTTT.